What follows are 14 T cell receptor beta chains derived from one specimen sequenced in a study of T cells in Graves' hyperthyroidism and ophthalmopathy. Authors of the study amplified TCR beta CDR3 regions from RNA transcripts. In the first-round RT-PCR of the TCR CDR3, the HTBI primer set was used. TCRdb ran MiXCR on the multiplex PCR reads and lists one entry per CDR3 protein. The table shows about 25,000 distinct CDR3 sequences, with around 54% occurring only once. Sequenced material: blood. The receptors shown here come from a woman in her forties with Graves' hyperthyroidism that later progressed to Graves' ophthalmopathy.

By frequency in the sample, this clonotype is medium-sized. The chain uses TRBV5-1 and TRBJ1-2; D uncertain. In germline, CDR1 is SGHRS, CDR2 YFSETQ. The CDR3 contains 12 residues. V was trimmed by 0 bases and J by 6 bases, leaving 6 bases between them. The CDR3 nucleotides read TGCGCCAGCAGCTTGGATTGGGATGGCTACACCTTC. Translated, it gives CASSLDWDGYTF.

This clonotype was found a few times. The chain carries TRBV3-1 and TRBJ1-5; D is perhaps TRBD1 (5 bases). V gave up 4 bases and J gave up 7 bases, with 14 bases separating them. This CDR3 is built from 14 residues. The germline V gene has CDR1 LGHDT and CDR2 YNNKEL (reference sequence). CDR3 nucleotide sequence: TGTGCCAGCAGCCGGGCGGGGGAAGTCCAGCCCCAGCATTTT. Translated: CASSRAGEVQPQHF.

This clonotype showed up just once. The CDR3, as DNA: TGTGCCAGCAGTTACGATGGGACTTTCAATGAGCAGTTCTTC. Its translation: CASSYDGTFNEQFF. J is TRBJ2-1 and V is TRBV6-5; TRBD2 might be the D (6 bases). The CDR3 is 14 residues long. CDR1 is MNHEY, CDR2 SVGAGI, per germline. V lost 2 bases and J lost 6, with 11 bases in between.

The sample holds many counts of this clonotype. This may be a read error: a much more frequent sequence differs by one nucleotide. The chain employs TRBV6-1 and TRBJ2-7, with D possibly TRBD1 on 6 matching bases. The ends were cut back, 6 bases at V and 2 bases at J, with 14 bases in the middle. CDR3 length: 14 amino acids. The germline CDR1 and CDR2 sequences are MNHNS and SASEGT. CDR3 residues: CASRPTRQAYEQYF. CDR3 in DNA: TGTGCCAGCAGACCCACCCGACAGGCCTACGAGCAGTACTTC.

This clonotype was seen only a few times. The chain has TRBV7-3 and TRBJ2-1, with a weak D call TRBD1 (6 bases). Germline V CDR1 and CDR2: SGHTA, FQGTGA. This CDR3 is 12 amino acids long. V was shortened by 4 bases and J by 7 bases, with 8 bases between the two germline ends. In nucleotides, the CDR3 is TGTGCCAGCAGCTCCCAGGGGAATGAGCAGTTCTTC. Amino acid sequence: CASSSQGNEQFF.

This clonotype occurred many times. This chain connects TRBV2 to TRBJ1-4; D gene ambiguous. The CDR3 has 18 amino acids. V gave up 6 bases and J gave up 0 bases, with 20 bases separating them. Germline-derived CDR1 and CDR2 are SNHLY and FYNNEI. The CDR3 sequence is CASRSGSLSRATNEKLFF. DNA of the CDR3: TGTGCCAGCAGGTCGGGATCCTTAAGCCGGGCAACTAATGAAAAACTGTTTTTT.

This clonotype is a singleton in its sample. This likely comes from a read error, as the CDR3 has no conserved phenylalanine or tryptophan at its end. The chain is built from TRBV4-1 and TRBJ1-5; unclear D gene. This CDR3 has 13 amino acids. Germline CDR1 is MGHRA and CDR2 is YSYEKL. V lost 1 base and J lost 6, with 7 bases in between. CDR3 in DNA: TGCGCCAGCAGCCAAGCTCAAGGTCAGCCCCAGCATCTT. It is translated as CASSQAQGQPQHL.

The table lists this clonotype with many counts. This chain joins TRBV5-8 and TRBJ1-5; TRBD1 agrees at 9 bases. The CDR3 extends over 15 amino acids. Germline CDR1 and CDR2: SGHTS and YDEGEE. The J segment lost 9 bases and the V segment lost 4 bases, leaving 11 bases of the junction unmatched. The CDR3 loop is CASSEGQGIWRPQHF. The CDR3, as DNA: TGTGCCAGCAGCGAAGGACAGGGGATATGGCGGCCCCAGCATTTT.

This chain connects TRBV5-1 to TRBJ2-5, with 7 bases identical to TRBD1. The CDR3 has 12 amino acids. Germline CDR1 is SGHRS and CDR2 is YFSETQ. The junction had 3 bases not matched to a gene; V was cut back by 5 bases and J by 5 bases. CDR3 in DNA: TGCGCCAGCAGTTTGACAGGGGAGACCCAGTACTTC. Encoded protein: CASSLTGETQYF. The full variable domain, in which reference TRBV5-1 and TRBJ2-5 provide the parts outside the CDR3, is KAGVTQTPRYLIKTRGQQVTLSCSPISGHRSVSWYQQTPGQGLQFLFEYFSETQRNKGNFPGRFSGRQFSNSRSEMNVSTLELGDSALYLCASSLTGETQYFGPGTRLLVL.

Regarding this clonotype: Being one base from a much bigger clone, this may be a read error. This chain uses TRBV30 with TRBJ1-1, with D unclear. Trimming removed 0 bases at V and 4 bases at J, with 9 bases between. From germline, CDR1 is GTSNPN and CDR2 SVGIG (reference sequence). This CDR3 comprises 13 residues. Here the CDR3 reads CAWSVLISTEAFF. In nucleotides, the CDR3 is TGTGCCTGGAGTGTACTAATAAGCACTGAAGCTTTCTTT.

The sample holds a few counts of this clonotype. The V call is TRBV7-8, the J call TRBJ2-7, with D maybe TRBD1 (5 bases). This CDR3 is 14 amino acids long. Germline CDR1 SGHVS, CDR2 FQNEAQ. Trimming removed 7 bases at V and 1 base at J, with 14 bases between. The DNA of the CDR3 is TGTGCCAGCACGGACACCATCGGGTCCTACGAGCAGTACTTC. It encodes CASTDTIGSYEQYF.

This chain uses TRBV15 with TRBJ2-6; a weak D match, TRBD2 (6 bases). Per the germline V gene, CDR1 is LNHNV and CDR2 is YYDKDF (reference sequence). V was shortened by 0 bases and J by 0 bases, with 21 bases between the two germline ends. This CDR3 region has 21 residues. The CDR3 protein is CATSRDSVARGEDSGANVLTF. In DNA form, the CDR3 reads TGTGCCACCAGCAGAGATTCTGTTGCGCGGGGAGAGGACTCTGGGGCCAACGTCCTGACTTTC.

A note on this clonotype: Mismatch with germline at one junction end may stem from a read error. J is TRBJ2-7 and V is TRBV5-1; the D gene is possibly TRBD2 (5 bases). In germline, CDR1 is SGHRS, CDR2 YFSETQ. The CDR3 consists of 12 residues. The CDR3 DNA reads as TGCGCCAGCAGCTTTCCTGACTACGAGCAGTGCTTC. Translating it yields CASSFPDYEQCF.

This clonotype is termed medium-sized. The CDR3 sequence is CASSVAQGAYEQYF. The CDR3 DNA sequence: TGTGCCAGCAGTGTCGCCCAGGGTGCCTACGAGCAGTACTTC. V usage is TRBV2 and J usage is TRBJ2-7, with D possibly TRBD1 on 5 matching bases. Trimming shortened V by 4 bases and J by 2 bases, and 12 bases separated the two germline ends. The CDR3 runs 14 residues. Germline V CDR1 and CDR2: SNHLY, FYNNEI. Supplemented by reference TRBV2 and TRBJ2-7, the full variable domain reads EPEVTQTPSHQVTQMGQEVILRCVPISNHLYFYWYRQILGQKVEFLVSFYNNEISEKSEIFDDQFSVERPDGSNFTLKIRSTKLEDSAMYFCASSVAQGAYEQYFGPGTRLTVT.